The 27 T cell receptor beta chains given below trace back to one sample, sequenced in a study of T cells in localized non-small cell lung cancer. Repertoires were generated with immunoSEQ multiplex PCR, while TCRdb's copy carries only in-frame clones and drops some. The profile covers around 100,000 clones, with over 80% appearing a single time and about 15% taken by the ten largest. The specimen was peripheral blood, collected before any cancer treatment. The receptor set was obtained from a man between 40 and 75 years old with stage I squamous cell lung carcinoma.

This clone was seen a handful of times. This sequence joins TRBV7-6 and TRBJ1-6, with TRBD1 matching 8 bases. The ends lost 5 bases at V and 9 bases at J; junction bases unmatched: 6. The CDR3 is 14 amino acids. Per germline, CDR1 SGHVS and CDR2 FNYEAQ. The DNA of the CDR3 is TGTGCCAGCAGCCTAAGGACAGGGAGTTCACCCCTCCACTTT. Encoded protein: CASSLRTGSSPLHF.

V and J are TRBV19 and TRBJ1-2, with no clear D. V was clipped by 5 bases and J by 1 base, with 8 bases between them. Germline V gene data show CDR1 as LNHDA and CDR2 as SQIVND (reference sequence). The CDR3 runs to 13 residues. The CDR3 sequence is CASSWVLNYGYTF. CDR3 DNA sequence: TGTGCCAGTAGTTGGGTCCTTAACTATGGCTACACCTTC.

The chain joins TRBV6-1 to TRBJ2-6; TRBD1 matches at 7 bases. CDR1 is MNHNS, CDR2 SASEGT, per germline. The CDR3 covers 14 residues. Trimming cost V 2 bases and J 18 bases; bases outside gene matches: 13. The CDR3 loop is CASSEKDRRWSRTF. CDR3 nucleotides: TGTGCCAGCAGTGAAAAGGACAGGCGGTGGTCAAGGACTTTC.

V is TRBV7-6 and J is TRBJ2-2, with 7 bases matching TRBD1. CDR1 is SGHVS, CDR2 FNYEAQ, per germline. This CDR3 is 17 amino acids long. After removal of 5 bases from V and 0 bases from J, the junction contained 9 bases not matched to a gene. The CDR3: CASSLQPGTANTGELFF. Here the CDR3 DNA reads TGTGCCAGCAGCCTCCAGCCAGGGACAGCGAACACCGGGGAGCTGTTTTTT. Variable domain in full (rest from reference TRBV7-6 and TRBJ2-2): GAGVSQSPRYKVTKRGQDVALRCDPISGHVSLYWYRQALGQGPEFLTYFNYEAQQDKSGLPNDRFSAERPEGSISTLTIQRTEQRDSAMYRCASSLQPGTANTGELFFGEGSRLTVL.

The CDR3 nucleotides are TGTGCCAGCAGCTTAGCCCGGGACAGGGGTATGAGTAAGACCCAGTACTTC. This encodes CASSLARDRGMSKTQYF. V and J are TRBV7-8 and TRBJ2-5; 10 nucleotides match TRBD1. This CDR3 comprises 17 residues. CDR1 SGHVS and CDR2 FQNEAQ come from the germline V gene. Trimming cost V 0 bases and J 6 bases; bases outside gene matches: 10. The full variable domain, completed using reference TRBV7-8 and TRBJ2-5, is GAGVSQSPRYKVAKRGQDVALRCDPISGHVSLFWYQQALGQGPEFLTYFQNEAQLDKSGLPSDRFFAERPEGSVSTLKIQRTQQEDSAVYLCASSLARDRGMSKTQYFGPGTRLLVL.

The chain joins TRBV6-4 to TRBJ2-1; 10 nucleotides align to TRBD1. The CDR3 has 14 residues. Germline lookup yields CDR1 MRHNA and CDR2 SNTAGT. Germline trimming cut 5 bases from V and 9 bases from J; bases unmatched to any gene: 7. DNA for the CDR3: TGTGCCAGCAGTATCGACAGGGGGCTCGGTGAGCAGTTCTTC. Translated, it gives CASSIDRGLGEQFF.

V and J are TRBV28 and TRBJ1-1, with 8 nucleotides matching TRBD1. V shed 5 bases and J 2 bases; nucleotides not matched to a gene: 4. The CDR3 loop spans 14 amino acids. Germline assignment: CDR1 MDHEN and CDR2 SYDVKM. The CDR3: CASSAGTGNTEAFF. The CDR3 nucleotides read TGTGCCAGCAGTGCCGGGACAGGCAACACTGAAGCTTTCTTT.

This clone has just a few counts. The rearrangement uses TRBV6-6 and TRBJ1-3, with D possibly TRBD1 on 5 matching bases. V dropped 5 bases and J dropped 0 bases, with 8 bases sitting between them. In germline, CDR1 is MNHNY, CDR2 SVGAGI (reference sequence). The CDR3 runs 14 residues. The DNA of the CDR3 is TGTGCCAGCAGTGAGGGGTTCTCTGGAAACACCATATATTTT. Translation gives CASSEGFSGNTIYF.

The genes are TRBV5-1 and TRBJ2-1; D is ambiguous. In germline, CDR1 is SGHRS, CDR2 YFSETQ. V was clipped by 0 bases and J by 8 bases, with 12 bases between them. The CDR3 extends over 14 amino acids. The CDR3 sequence is CASSLEGLGHEQFF. DNA of the CDR3: TGCGCCAGCAGCTTGGAGGGTTTGGGCCATGAGCAGTTCTTC.

The V call is TRBV7-6, the J call TRBJ2-3; 10 bases match TRBD2. With 5 bases clipped from V and 3 bases from J, the junction kept 5 bases outside the gene matches. The germline V gene encodes CDR1 SGHVS and CDR2 FNYEAQ. The CDR3 runs to 15 residues. The CDR3 DNA reads TGTGCCAGCAGCCCTAGCGGGGGTTGGACAGATACGCAGTATTTT. It specifies CASSPSGGWTDTQYF.

The chain joins TRBV11-2 to TRBJ2-1, with TRBD1 matching over 7 bases. The V segment lost 5 bases and the J segment 0 bases; nucleotides outside the gene matches: 13. Germline values: CDR1 SGHAT, CDR2 FQNNGV. CDR3 length equals 18 residues. As DNA, the CDR3 is TGTGCCAGCAGCACGACAACAGGGGTGAGGGCCTCCTACAATGAGCAGTTCTTC. This sequence encodes CASSTTTGVRASYNEQFF.

The chain carries TRBV7-8 and TRBJ1-4; D ambiguous. The length of the CDR3 is 16 residues. Germline CDR1 reads SGHVS; CDR2 reads FQNEAQ. Between the trimmed V and J ends, which lost 5 bases and 0 bases, there was a span of 13 bases. CDR3 nucleotide sequence: TGTGCCAGCAGCCCACCGGGGAGGGCAACTAATGAAAAACTGTTTTTT. Translated, it gives CASSPPGRATNEKLFF. Complete variable domain (other parts from reference TRBV7-8 and TRBJ1-4): GAGVSQSPRYKVAKRGQDVALRCDPISGHVSLFWYQQALGQGPEFLTYFQNEAQLDKSGLPSDRFFAERPEGSVSTLKIQRTQQEDSAVYLCASSPPGRATNEKLFFGSGTQLSVL.

The rearrangement links TRBV11-2 to TRBJ1-3; TRBD1 is a possible D gene (5 bases). The CDR3 has 15 residues. Trimming cost V 1 base and J 2 bases, with 9 bases left between them. Germline assignment: CDR1 SGHAT and CDR2 FQNNGV. CDR3 in DNA: TGTGCCAGCAGCTTAGGAGGACATCCTGGAAACACCATATATTTT. Translating it yields CASSLGGHPGNTIYF.

The chain joins TRBV10-3 to TRBJ1-5; 7 positions agree with TRBD1. V dropped 4 bases and J dropped 6; count of bases not matched to a gene: 6. Germline V gives CDR1 ENHRY, CDR2 SYGVKD. This CDR3 comprises 14 residues. CDR3 in amino acids: CAISGDSLGQPQHF. The CDR3 DNA follows: TGTGCCATCAGTGGGGACAGTCTAGGTCAGCCCCAGCATTTT.

The chain is built from TRBV19 and TRBJ2-1; D assignment may be TRBD1 or TRBD2 (6 bases each). Per the germline V gene, CDR1 is LNHDA and CDR2 is SQIVND (reference sequence). This CDR3 comprises 15 residues. The V end was cut by 5 bases, the J end by 7 bases, with 18 bases between. The CDR3 region is CASSPPQGRWNEQFF. The DNA for the CDR3 is TGTGCCAGTAGTCCACCCCAGGGGAGGTGGAATGAGCAGTTCTTC.

This rearrangement joins TRBV4-2 to TRBJ2-7; perhaps TRBD1 as D (6 bases). The CDR3 runs to 16 residues. Trimming shortened V by 0 bases and J by 4 bases, and 16 bases separated the two germline ends. In germline, CDR1 is LGHNA, CDR2 YNFKEQ. The CDR3 reads CASSQDQAGDWYEQYF. CDR3 sequence (DNA): TGTGCCAGCAGCCAAGATCAGGCAGGGGATTGGTACGAGCAGTACTTC.

CDR3 sequence reads: CASSSNRQGNGYTF. The CDR3 DNA reads TGTGCCAGCAGCTCGAATCGGCAGGGGAATGGCTACACCTTC. This sequence joins TRBV13 and TRBJ1-2, with D perhaps TRBD1 (6 bases). This CDR3 has 14 residues. Germline CDR1 is PRHDT and CDR2 is FYEKMQ (reference sequence). With 4 bases removed from V and 6 bases from J, the gap between germline ends came to 15 bases.

The rearrangement joins TRBV2 to TRBJ1-5; a possible D gene is TRBD1 (6 bases). Per the germline V gene, CDR1 is SNHLY and CDR2 is FYNNEI. Trimming cost V 5 bases and J 1 base, with 12 bases left between them. The CDR3 runs 15 residues. The CDR3 loop reads CASSTGQLSNQPQHF. CDR3 DNA sequence: TGTGCCAGCAGTACCGGACAGCTAAGCAATCAGCCCCAGCATTTT.

The chain links TRBV7-9 to TRBJ1-6; tentative D call: TRBD1 (5 bases). V lost 5 bases to trimming and J lost 6 bases, with 14 bases between them. CDR1 and CDR2 (germline): SEHNR, FQNEAQ (reference sequence). This CDR3 has 15 amino acids. The CDR3 nucleotides read TGTGCCAGCAGCCCCTCGGGGACCAGTAATTCACCCCTCCACTTT. Amino acids: CASSPSGTSNSPLHF.

J is TRBJ2-1 and V is TRBV11-2; possible D gene TRBD1, 6 bases. Per germline, CDR1 SGHAT and CDR2 FQNNGV. V was cut by 0 bases and J by 15 bases, with 15 bases left in between. This CDR3 has 13 amino acids. The CDR3 sequence is CASSLDRAGDLFF. The CDR3 coding sequence is TGTGCCAGCAGCTTAGATAGGGCAGGGGATTTGTTCTTC.

The chain employs TRBV15 and TRBJ1-5; 10 bases align to TRBD1. CDR1 and CDR2 (germline): LNHNV, YYDKDF (reference sequence). After removal of 3 bases from V and 6 bases from J, the junction contained 5 bases not matched to a gene. The length of the CDR3 is 15 residues. CDR3 in amino acids: CATSRDRGNGQPQHF. The CDR3 nucleotides are TGTGCCACCAGCAGGGACAGGGGGAATGGTCAGCCCCAGCATTTT.

The chain employs TRBV10-3 and TRBJ1-2, with 10 bases identical to TRBD1. This CDR3 contains 14 residues. Losses at the gene ends were 6 bases for V and 3 bases for J; bases not matched to a gene: 4. Germline-derived CDR1 and CDR2 are ENHRY and SYGVKD. In DNA form, the CDR3 reads TGTGCCATCAGAGGGACAGGGGAGTACTATGGCTACACCTTC. This translates into CAIRGTGEYYGYTF.

The J gene is TRBJ2-1, the V gene TRBV4-2; D uncertain. Germline V gene sequence: CDR1 LGHNA, CDR2 YNFKEQ. The V and J ends lost 4 bases and 6 bases respectively, with 13 bases between them. The CDR3 length is 14 residues. This CDR3 reads CASSPYFKLNEQFF. CDR3 DNA sequence: TGTGCCAGCAGCCCTTATTTTAAACTCAATGAGCAGTTCTTC.

The chain has TRBV7-2 and TRBJ1-5; 7 bases are a match to TRBD1. The V gene end was trimmed by 5 bases and the J gene end by 7 bases; junction bases not matched to a gene: 5. The CDR3 sequence is 13 residues long. CDR1 is SGHTA, CDR2 FQGNSA, per germline. The DNA for the CDR3 is TGTGCCAGCAGCCGGGGACAGCCCCAGCCCCAGCATTTT. Its translation: CASSRGQPQPQHF.

V gene TRBV5-1 combines with J gene TRBJ1-1, with D perhaps matching TRBD1 (6 bases). The CDR3 spans 16 residues. Between the trimmed V and J ends, which lost 0 bases and 3 bases, there was a span of 15 bases. Germline values: CDR1 SGHRS, CDR2 YFSETQ. The DNA of the CDR3 is TGCGCCAGCAGCTTGGGCCAGGGGCGAAGGGACACTGAAGCTTTCTTT. Translating gives CASSLGQGRRDTEAFF.

The V call is TRBV28, the J call TRBJ1-3; D unclear. Germline values: CDR1 MDHEN, CDR2 SYDVKM. The ends were cut back, 6 bases at V and 4 bases at J, with 16 bases in the middle. The CDR3 length is 15 residues. The CDR3 sequence: CASRAGTLYGNTIYF. DNA for the CDR3: TGTGCCAGCAGGGCCGGAACTCTGTACGGAAACACCATATATTTT.

The sample holds many counts of this clone. The rearrangement links TRBV27 to TRBJ1-2; possibly TRBD1 for D (5 bases). The CDR3 runs to 13 residues. The germline CDR1 and CDR2 sequences are MNHEY and SMNVEV (reference sequence). Trimming took off 7 bases at V and 4 bases at J, with 13 bases between the two ends. The CDR3 DNA reads as TGTGCCAGCACGATCAGGGTAGGCTATGGCTACACCTTC. This encodes CASTIRVGYGYTF.